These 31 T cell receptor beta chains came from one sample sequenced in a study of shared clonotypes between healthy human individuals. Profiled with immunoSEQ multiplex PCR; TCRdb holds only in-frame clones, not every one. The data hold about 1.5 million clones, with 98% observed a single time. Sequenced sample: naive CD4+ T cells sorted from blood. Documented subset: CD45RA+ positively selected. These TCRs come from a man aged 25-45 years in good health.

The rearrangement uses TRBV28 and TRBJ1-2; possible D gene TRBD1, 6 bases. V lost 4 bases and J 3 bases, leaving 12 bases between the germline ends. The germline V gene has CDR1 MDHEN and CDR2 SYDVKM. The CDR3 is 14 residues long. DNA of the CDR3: TGTGCCAGCAGTTCGACAGGAACTTACTATGGCTACACCTTC. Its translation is CASSSTGTYYGYTF.

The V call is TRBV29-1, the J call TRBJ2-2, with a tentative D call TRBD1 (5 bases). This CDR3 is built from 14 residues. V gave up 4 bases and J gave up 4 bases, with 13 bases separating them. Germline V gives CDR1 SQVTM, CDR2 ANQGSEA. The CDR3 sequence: CSVGQGLVTGELFF. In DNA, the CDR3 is TGCAGCGTTGGCCAGGGCTTGGTCACCGGGGAGCTGTTTTTT.

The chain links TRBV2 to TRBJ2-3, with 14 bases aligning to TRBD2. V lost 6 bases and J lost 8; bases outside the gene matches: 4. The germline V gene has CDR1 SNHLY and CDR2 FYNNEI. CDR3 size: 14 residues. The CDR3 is CASRGLAGASTQYF. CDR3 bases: TGTGCCAGCAGGGGACTAGCGGGAGCGAGTACGCAGTATTTT.

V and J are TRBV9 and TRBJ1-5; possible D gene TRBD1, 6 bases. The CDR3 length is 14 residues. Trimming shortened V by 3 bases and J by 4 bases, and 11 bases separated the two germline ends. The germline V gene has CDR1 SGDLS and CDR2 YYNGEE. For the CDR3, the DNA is TGTGCCAGCAGCGCTCAGGGGCAGAATCAGCCCCAGCATTTT. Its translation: CASSAQGQNQPQHF.

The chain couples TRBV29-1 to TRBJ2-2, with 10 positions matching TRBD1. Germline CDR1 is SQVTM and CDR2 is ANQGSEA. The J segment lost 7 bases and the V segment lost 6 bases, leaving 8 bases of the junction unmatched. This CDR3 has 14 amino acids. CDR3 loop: CSVAGTGVDGELFF. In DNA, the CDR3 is TGCAGCGTGGCCGGGACAGGGGTTGACGGGGAGCTGTTTTTT.

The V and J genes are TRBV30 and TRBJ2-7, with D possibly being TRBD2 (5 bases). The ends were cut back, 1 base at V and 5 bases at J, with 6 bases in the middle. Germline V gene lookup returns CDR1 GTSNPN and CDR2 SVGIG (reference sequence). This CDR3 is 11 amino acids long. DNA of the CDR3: TGTGCCTGGAGTGGAGGGAACGAGCAGTACTTC. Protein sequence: CAWSGGNEQYF.

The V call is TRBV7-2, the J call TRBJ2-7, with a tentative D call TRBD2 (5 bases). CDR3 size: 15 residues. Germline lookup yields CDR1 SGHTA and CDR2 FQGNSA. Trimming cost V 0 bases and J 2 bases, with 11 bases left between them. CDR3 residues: CASSLATDYPYEQYF. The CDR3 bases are TGTGCCAGCAGCTTAGCTACCGACTACCCCTACGAGCAGTACTTC.

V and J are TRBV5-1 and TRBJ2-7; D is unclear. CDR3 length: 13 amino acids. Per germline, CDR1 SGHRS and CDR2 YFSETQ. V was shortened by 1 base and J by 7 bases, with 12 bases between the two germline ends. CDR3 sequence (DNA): TGCGCCAGCAGCTTGTCCCAGCCGGGTGAGCAGTACTTC. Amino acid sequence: CASSLSQPGEQYF.

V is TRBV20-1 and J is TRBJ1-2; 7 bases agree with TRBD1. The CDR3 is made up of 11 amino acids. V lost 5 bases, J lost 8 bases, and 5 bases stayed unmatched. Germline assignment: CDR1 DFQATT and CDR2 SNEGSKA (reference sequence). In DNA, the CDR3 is TGCAGTGCTGTAGACAGGGTAGGCTACACCTTC. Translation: CSAVDRVGYTF.

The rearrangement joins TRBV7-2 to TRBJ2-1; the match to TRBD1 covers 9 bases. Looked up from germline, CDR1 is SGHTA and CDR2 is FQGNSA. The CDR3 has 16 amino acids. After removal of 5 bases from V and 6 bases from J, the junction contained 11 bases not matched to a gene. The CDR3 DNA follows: TGTGCCAGCAGCCCTCAGGGACAGGGAATGGGCAATGAGCAGTTCTTC. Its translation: CASSPQGQGMGNEQFF.

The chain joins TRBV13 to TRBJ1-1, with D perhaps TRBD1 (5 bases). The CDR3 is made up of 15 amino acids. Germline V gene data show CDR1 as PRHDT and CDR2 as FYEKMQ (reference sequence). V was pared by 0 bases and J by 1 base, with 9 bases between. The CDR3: CASSLGLGTNTEAFF. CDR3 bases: TGTGCCAGCAGCTTAGGACTCGGGACGAACACTGAAGCTTTCTTT.

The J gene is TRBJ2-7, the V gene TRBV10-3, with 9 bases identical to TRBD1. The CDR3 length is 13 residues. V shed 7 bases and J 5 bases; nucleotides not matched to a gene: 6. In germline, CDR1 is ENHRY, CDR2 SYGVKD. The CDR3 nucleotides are TGTGCCATCAAAGCACAGGGGGCTGACGAGCAGTACTTC. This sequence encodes CAIKAQGADEQYF.

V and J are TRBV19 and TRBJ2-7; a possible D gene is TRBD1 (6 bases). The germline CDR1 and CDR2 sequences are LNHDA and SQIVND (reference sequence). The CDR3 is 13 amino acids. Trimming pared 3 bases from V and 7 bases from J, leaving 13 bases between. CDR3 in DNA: TGTGCCAGTAGTATGGACAGAGGGGAGGAGCAGTACTTC. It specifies CASSMDRGEEQYF.

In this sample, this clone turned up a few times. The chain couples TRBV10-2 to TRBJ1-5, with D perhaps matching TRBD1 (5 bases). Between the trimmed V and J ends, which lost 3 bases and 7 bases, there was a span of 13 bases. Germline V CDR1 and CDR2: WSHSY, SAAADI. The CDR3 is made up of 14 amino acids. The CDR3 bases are TGCGCCAGCAGTGATTCGGGGGTGTTACAGCCCCAGCATTTT. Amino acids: CASSDSGVLQPQHF.

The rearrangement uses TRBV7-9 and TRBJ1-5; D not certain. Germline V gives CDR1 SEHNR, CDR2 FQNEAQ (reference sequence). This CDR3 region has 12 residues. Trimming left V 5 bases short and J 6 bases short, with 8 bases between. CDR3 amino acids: CASSDLTQPQHF. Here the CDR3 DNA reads TGTGCCAGCAGCGACCTGACTCAGCCCCAGCATTTT.

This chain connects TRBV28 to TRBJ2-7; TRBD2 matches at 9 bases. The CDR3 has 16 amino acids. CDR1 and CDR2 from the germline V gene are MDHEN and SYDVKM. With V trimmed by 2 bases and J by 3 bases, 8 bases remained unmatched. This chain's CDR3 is CASSLVLREGSYEQYF. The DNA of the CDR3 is TGTGCCAGCAGTTTAGTTCTGCGGGAGGGAAGCTACGAGCAGTACTTC.

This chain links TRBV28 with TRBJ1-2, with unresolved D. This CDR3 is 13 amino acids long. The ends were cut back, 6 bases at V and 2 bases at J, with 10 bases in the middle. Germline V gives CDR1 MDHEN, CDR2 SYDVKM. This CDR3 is CASSVNRNYGYTF. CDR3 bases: TGTGCCAGCAGCGTCAACAGAAACTATGGCTACACCTTC.

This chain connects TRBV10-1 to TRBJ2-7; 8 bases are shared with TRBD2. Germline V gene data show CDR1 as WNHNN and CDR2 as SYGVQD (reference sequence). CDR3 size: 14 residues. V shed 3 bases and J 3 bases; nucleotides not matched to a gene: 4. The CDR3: CASSDWTSSYEQYF. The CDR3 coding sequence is TGCGCCAGCAGTGATTGGACTAGCAGCTACGAGCAGTACTTC.

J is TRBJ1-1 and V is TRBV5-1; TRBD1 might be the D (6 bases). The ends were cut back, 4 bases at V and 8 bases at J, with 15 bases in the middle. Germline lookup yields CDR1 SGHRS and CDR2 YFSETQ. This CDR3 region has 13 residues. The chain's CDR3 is CASSIGQPIEAFF. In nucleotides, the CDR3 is TGCGCCAGCAGCATTGGACAGCCGATAGAAGCTTTCTTT.

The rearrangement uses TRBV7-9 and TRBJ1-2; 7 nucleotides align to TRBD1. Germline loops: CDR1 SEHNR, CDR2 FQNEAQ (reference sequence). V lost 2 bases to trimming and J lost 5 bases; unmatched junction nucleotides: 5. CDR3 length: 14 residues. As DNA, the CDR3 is TGTGCCAGCAGCTTACCAGGGGGTGTATATGGCTACACCTTC. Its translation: CASSLPGGVYGYTF.

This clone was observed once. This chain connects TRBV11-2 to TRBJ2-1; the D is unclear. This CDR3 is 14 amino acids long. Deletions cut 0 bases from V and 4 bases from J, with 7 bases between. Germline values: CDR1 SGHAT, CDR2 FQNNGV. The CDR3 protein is CASSLDLRYNEQFF. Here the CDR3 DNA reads TGTGCCAGCAGCTTAGATCTGAGGTACAATGAGCAGTTCTTC.

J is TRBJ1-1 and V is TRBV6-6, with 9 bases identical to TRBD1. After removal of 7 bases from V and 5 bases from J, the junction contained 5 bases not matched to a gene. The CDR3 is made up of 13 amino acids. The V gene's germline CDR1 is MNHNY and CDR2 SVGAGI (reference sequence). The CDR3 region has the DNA TGTGCCAGCAACCCGACAGGGGGGACTGAAGCTTTCTTT. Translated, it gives CASNPTGGTEAFF.

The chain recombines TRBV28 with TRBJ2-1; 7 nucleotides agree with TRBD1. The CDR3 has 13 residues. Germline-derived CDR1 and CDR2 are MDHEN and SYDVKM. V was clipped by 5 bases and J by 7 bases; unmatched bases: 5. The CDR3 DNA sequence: TGTGCCAGCAGTCAAAACAGGGGTAATGAGCAGTTCTTC. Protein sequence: CASSQNRGNEQFF.

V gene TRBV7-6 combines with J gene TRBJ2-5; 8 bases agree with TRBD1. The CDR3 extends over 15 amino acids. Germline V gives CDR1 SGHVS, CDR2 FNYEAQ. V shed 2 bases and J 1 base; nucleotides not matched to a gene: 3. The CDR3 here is CASSLQGAFQETQYF. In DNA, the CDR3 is TGTGCCAGCAGCTTACAGGGGGCTTTCCAAGAGACCCAGTACTTC.

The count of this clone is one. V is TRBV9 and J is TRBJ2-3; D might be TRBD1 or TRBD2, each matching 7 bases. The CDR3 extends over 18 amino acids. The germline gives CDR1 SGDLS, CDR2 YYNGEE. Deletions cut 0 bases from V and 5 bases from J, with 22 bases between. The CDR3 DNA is TGTGCCAGCAGCGTAGATGAGGGGAGGGGGCGCTGGGGAGATACGCAGTATTTT. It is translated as CASSVDEGRGRWGDTQYF.

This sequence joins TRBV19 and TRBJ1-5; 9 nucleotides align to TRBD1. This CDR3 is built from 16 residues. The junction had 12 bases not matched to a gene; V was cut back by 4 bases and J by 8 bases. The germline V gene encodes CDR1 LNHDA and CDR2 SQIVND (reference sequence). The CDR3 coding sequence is TGTGCCAGTAGTAACAGGGGGCTTCCAGTGGGGGAGCCCCAGCATTTT. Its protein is CASSNRGLPVGEPQHF.

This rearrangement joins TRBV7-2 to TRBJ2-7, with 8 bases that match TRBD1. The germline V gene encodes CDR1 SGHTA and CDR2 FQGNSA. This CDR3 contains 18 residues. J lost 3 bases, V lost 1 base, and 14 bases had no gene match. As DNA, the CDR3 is TGTGCCAGCAGCTTAGGAGCGAGTAGGACAGGGCTCTACTACGAGCAGTACTTC. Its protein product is CASSLGASRTGLYYEQYF.

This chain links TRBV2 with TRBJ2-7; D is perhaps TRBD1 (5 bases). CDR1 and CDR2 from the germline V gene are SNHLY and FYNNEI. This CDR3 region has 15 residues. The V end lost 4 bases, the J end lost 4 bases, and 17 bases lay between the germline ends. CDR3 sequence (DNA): TGTGCCAGCAGTGGGTGGAGACAGACGAGGTACGAGCAGTACTTC. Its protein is CASSGWRQTRYEQYF.

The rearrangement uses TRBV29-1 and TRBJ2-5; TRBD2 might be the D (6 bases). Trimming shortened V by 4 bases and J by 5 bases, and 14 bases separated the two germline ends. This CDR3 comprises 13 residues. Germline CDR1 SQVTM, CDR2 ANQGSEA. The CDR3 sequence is CSVGGLTQETQYF. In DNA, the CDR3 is TGCAGCGTTGGGGGACTTACCCAGGAGACCCAGTACTTC. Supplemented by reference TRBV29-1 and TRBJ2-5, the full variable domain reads SAVISQKPSRDICQRGTSLTIQCQVDSQVTMMFWYRQQPGQSLTLIATANQGSEATYESGFVIDKFPISRPNLTFSTLTVSNMSPEDSSIYLCSVGGLTQETQYFGPGTRLLVL.

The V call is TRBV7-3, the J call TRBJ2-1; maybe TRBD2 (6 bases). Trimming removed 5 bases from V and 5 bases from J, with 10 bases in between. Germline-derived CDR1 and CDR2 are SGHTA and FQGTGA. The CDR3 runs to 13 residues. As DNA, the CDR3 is TGTGCCAGCAGCGAGGGACTTCACAATGAGCAGTTCTTC. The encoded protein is CASSEGLHNEQFF. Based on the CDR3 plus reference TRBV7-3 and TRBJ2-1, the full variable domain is GAGVSQTPSNKVTEKGKYVELRCDPISGHTALYWYRQSLGQGPEFLIYFQGTGAADDSGLPNDRFFAVRPEGSVSTLKIQRTERGDSAVYLCASSEGLHNEQFFGPGTRLTVL.

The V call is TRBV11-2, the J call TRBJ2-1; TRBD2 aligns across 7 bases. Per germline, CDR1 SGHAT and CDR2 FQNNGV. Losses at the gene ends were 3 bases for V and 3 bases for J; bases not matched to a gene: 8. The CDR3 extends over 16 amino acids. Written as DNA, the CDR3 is TGTGCCAGCAGCTTCGTTGGGGGGGGAGACTACAATGAGCAGTTCTTC. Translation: CASSFVGGGDYNEQFF.